This record concerns one TCR beta chain sequence. This sample stems from a study of blood T cell repertoires in COVID-19. This CDR3 has 14 amino acids. Per germline, CDR1 SGHAT and CDR2 FQNNGV. Trimming removed 1 base at V and 10 bases at J, with 11 bases between. Authors' data handling: It was from reference gene primer amplification that nucleated cell counts were estimated. Produced via immunoSEQ multiplex PCR; TCRdb's table is partial and in-frame only. That table furnishes V, J and clone size, whereas the DNA furnished D and trimming. Among 250,000 or so clones listed, approximately 86% were seen once.

What was sequenced was peripheral blood. The chain has TRBV11-2 and TRBJ1-6; possible D gene TRBD1, 6 bases. The TCR comes from a woman in her 70s with active or convalescent COVID-19. The CDR3 coding sequence is TGTGCCAGCAGCTTAGGGACAGCGGAATCACCCCTCCACTTT. Translated: CASSLGTAESPLHF.